Here is one TCR beta chain with its context. Its antigen is unknown. No base quality values were provided; no much bigger clone lies one nucleotide off. Healthy HIV-negative adults with no recently reported acute infections or vaccinations were included as donors. Every donor was a Caucasian adult residing in Nashville, Tennessee, USA. CD4+ T cells were enriched by magnetic negative selection; naive cells were then positively selected on CD45RA, and the negative fraction formed the memory subset. Blood was collected by leukapheresis, and PBMCs were isolated by Ficoll-Histopaque density gradient centrifugation and then cryopreserved in liquid nitrogen vapor phase. Analytical flow cytometry was used to check the purity and quantity of every magnetically sorted T cell population. From each sorted fraction, genomic DNA was isolated and quantified by UV absorbance on a Nanodrop 2000c. Using the deep immunoSEQ assay, TCR CDR3 regions were amplified from genomic DNA by multiplex PCR. Extracted genomic DNA from each cell subset was distributed evenly across all wells of several immunoSEQ 96-well plates, and each plate was treated as a replicate. Each replicate PCR for sorted subsets received around 200 ng genomic DNA, equal to around 32,000 T cell genomes. Purified libraries were measured with a Qubit 3.0 fluorometer, size-checked on a Bioanalyzer 2100, and measured again with the KAPA Library Quantification kit. Every immunoSEQ 96-well plate was sequenced on a separate single-read 150-cycle Illumina NextSeq 550 flow cell. The authors processed their data as follows. Because the immunoSEQ output included only junctional sequences and no quality scores, the filtering could not be the same as the filtering used for full-length reads. To assign V/J genes and CDR3, sequences were annotated using PyIR, a Python wrapper for IgBLAST v1.9, with IMGT germline references. Reads were filtered out if the reads had weak V/J assignments (E-value above 1e-6), no CDR3, stop codons, out-of-frame junctions, or ambiguous translated residues. V3J clonotypes were defined as sequences sharing the same inferred V gene, J gene, and CDR3 amino acid sequence. Percentage overlap between repertoires was calculated by dividing the number of shared unique clonotypes by the size of the smaller repertoire. Three approaches were used to assess repertoire richness: RTK rarefaction, the Chao1 estimator, and Recon v2.1 estimates of unobserved clonotypes. Generation probabilities were computed with OLGA for all TCRbeta clonotypes obtained by the gDNA method from a few donors. TCRdb obtained this table from immuneACCESS and retained in-frame rearrangements with V and J assigned. These tables miss some clones; where compared with another copy, unresolved V genes account for less than half of the shortfall, and the remainder is unexplained. The DNA was the basis for D and trimming; V, J and clone size are from that table. The sample has millions of clones on record, roughly 96% of them singletons. 0.1% to 0.15% of the sample is taken by the ten largest.

These data are taken from a study of shared clonotypes between healthy human individuals (dated by TCRdb to the early 2020s). Context from the whole study: A few men and a couple of women, aged 18 to 49 years, made up the cohort. To increase sequencing depth and limit assay-specific biases, different laboratories used diverse techniques to prepare libraries and sequence TCR repertoires. For each donor, three plates each were used for CD4 naive and CD4 memory, two plates were used for CD8 naive, and one plate was used for CD8 memory. Per donor, leukapheresis produced somewhere between about 0.94 and 8.9 billion PBMCs. Blood TCR repertoires of four to six healthy adults were deeply sequenced to estimate repertoire size and the extent of clonotype sharing between individuals. What the research found in general, with its limitations: Larger estimated clonotype richness was generally found for naive subsets than for memory subsets. Clonotypes shared by all four sorted-subset donors showed higher generation probabilities than non-shared clonotypes. Pairwise subsampling indicated that sequencing depth was expected to affect the degree of clonotype sharing among donors. Sampling was limited to blood, and TCR repertoires in tissue likely differ from TCR repertoires in blood. Even with the large sequencing depth, rarefaction of the sorted-subset datasets indicated that sequencing was incomplete. Because the study included a small number of donors, the genetic and exposure-history diversity represented was limited. Sharing across a few donors was observed for about 4.8% of naive CD4, 3% to 4% of naive CD8, 2% to 2.5% of memory CD4, and 0.4% of memory CD8 clonotypes.

What was sequenced was naive CD4+ T cells sorted from blood. Sample cell subset or site, as interpreted from the label and publication: CD45RA+ positively selected. The TCR was taken from a man between 18 and 29 years old in good health.

The DNA sequence is given as TGTGCCAGCACCAGCGGTTTTGGCAATCAGCCCCAGCATTTT. Its translation is CASTSGFGNQPQHF. The receptor chain draws on TRBV27 and TRBJ1-5, with the D gene not confidently named. Trimming at the junction amounts to 7 bases on V and 2 bases on J, and the germline ends lie 12 bases apart. Via the germline V gene (reference sequence), CDR1 is MNHEY and CDR2 SMNVEV. The CDR3, from cysteine to phenylalanine, totals 14 residues. The entry retains the CDR3 DNA only, 42 bases that are in frame from base 1.